The 8 T cell receptor beta chains in this list originate from one sample, sequenced in a study of blood T cell repertoires in COVID-19. TCRdb's table, derived via immunoSEQ multiplex PCR, lists solely in-frame clones and lacks some. The sample has more than 250,000 clones, around four fifths seen once. Material: peripheral blood. The source of these receptors is a woman in her forties or fifties with acute or convalescent COVID-19.

The chain uses TRBV10-3 and TRBJ2-3, with D possibly being TRBD2 (5 bases). This CDR3 contains 13 residues. The germline V and J ends were trimmed by 6 bases and 3 bases, with 10 bases remaining between them. Germline V gene lookup returns CDR1 ENHRY and CDR2 SYGVKD. DNA for the CDR3: TGTGCCATCAGAAATGGAGGAACAGATACGCAGTATTTT. Its protein is CAIRNGGTDTQYF.

The V and J genes are TRBV5-4 and TRBJ2-1, with 8 nucleotides matching TRBD2. Germline loops: CDR1 SGHNT, CDR2 YYREEE (reference sequence). With V trimmed by 2 bases and J by 2 bases, 6 bases remained unmatched. CDR3 length: 16 amino acids. The CDR3: CASSLGGGSTYNEQFF. CDR3 nucleotide sequence: TGTGCCAGCAGCTTAGGCGGGGGGAGTACCTACAATGAGCAGTTCTTC.

This chain links TRBV24-1 with TRBJ1-5; 9 positions agree with TRBD1. Trimming cost V 4 bases and J 1 base; bases outside gene matches: 4. The CDR3 has 16 residues. Germline CDR1 and CDR2: KGHDR and SFDVKD. For the CDR3, the DNA is TGTGCCACCAGTGAGGGGACAGGGTTCAGCAATCAGCCCCAGCATTTT. Its translation is CATSEGTGFSNQPQHF.

CDR3 residues: CASSPSGRANEQYF. The CDR3 nucleotides are TGTGCCAGCAGCCCTAGCGGGAGAGCGAACGAGCAGTACTTC. This chain uses TRBV14 with TRBJ2-7; 10 bases match TRBD2. The germline gives CDR1 SGHDN, CDR2 FVKESK. Trimming cost V 4 bases and J 5 bases; bases outside gene matches: 5. CDR3 length: 14 residues.

The table lists this clone with a count of one. CDR3 in DNA: TGTGCCTCGAAGGGGGACGGGAACACTGAAGCTTTCTTT. This codes for CASKGDGNTEAFF. V and J are TRBV10-3 and TRBJ1-1; D is perhaps TRBD1 (6 bases). The V end was cut by 11 bases, the J end by 1 base, with 14 bases between. CDR1 is ENHRY and CDR2 is SYGVKD in the germline V gene. The CDR3 consists of 13 residues.

CDR3 loop: CATTRTGTGNTEAFF. The DNA for the CDR3 is TGTGCCACCACCCGTACCGGGACAGGGAACACTGAAGCTTTCTTT. The V and J genes are TRBV24-1 and TRBJ1-1; TRBD1 aligns across 8 bases. The CDR3 sequence is 15 residues long. The germline CDR1 and CDR2 sequences are KGHDR and SFDVKD. V shed 8 bases and J 1 base; nucleotides not matched to a gene: 8.

The CDR3 loop reads CASTLDRDETYEQYV. For the CDR3, the DNA is TGTGCCAGCACTCTGGACAGGGACGAAACCTACGAGCAGTACGTC. J is TRBJ2-7 and V is TRBV21-1; the table's D call, TRBD1, was not checked against the DNA. TRBV21-1 is a pseudogene segment. The CDR3 sequence is 15 residues long.

This chain links TRBV12-5 with TRBJ2-6, with no clear D. V lost 6 bases to trimming and J lost 4 bases, with 7 bases between them. The CDR3 is made up of 13 amino acids. Germline V gene lookup returns CDR1 LGHNT and CDR2 FRNRAP. The CDR3 here is CASGYPGANVLTF. CDR3 in DNA: TGTGCTAGTGGGTATCCCGGGGCCAACGTCCTGACTTTC. Together with reference TRBV12-5 and TRBJ2-6, the CDR3 gives the full variable domain: DARVTQTPRHKVTEMGQEVTMRCQPILGHNTVFWYRQTMMQGLELLAYFRNRAPLDDSGMPKDRFSAEMPDATLATLKIQPSEPRDSAVYFCASGYPGANVLTFGAGSRLTVL.